The following is a T cell receptor beta chain sequence with its context. The antigen is unknown. Researchers ran the PCR with 60 Vbeta and 13 Jbeta primers. Assay used: immunoSEQ multiplex PCR; TCRdb lists only in-frame clones, some missing. The data show about 160,000 clones, about 82% seen once. The data derive from a study of cytomegalovirus exposure and HLA in healthy donors. Across the whole study: Samples from HLA-typed donors yielded around 85 million unique TCRs in an early data release. Genetic ancestry analysis placed 75% to 85% of the 350 to 500 donors that were genotyped in the Caucasian-associated cluster. Study-level findings and limits: Cytomegalovirus status was reportedly diagnosed by the classifier with high sensitivity and specificity. In a later analysis, CMV-associated beta chains were mostly HLA-associated, it appeared.

The germline CDR1 and CDR2 sequences are SNHLY and FYNNEI. V lost 6 bases, J lost 4 bases, and 7 bases stayed unmatched. The CDR3 has 16 amino acids. The sequencing sample was made of PBMCs. The V and J genes are TRBV2 and TRBJ1-6; 9 nucleotides line up with TRBD1. This clonotype was obtained from a woman aged 25 to 39 in good health and CMV-seropositive. CDR3 loop: CASRIRTGAYNSPLHF. In nucleotides, the CDR3 is TGTGCCAGCAGGATTAGGACAGGGGCGTATAATTCACCCCTCCACTTT.